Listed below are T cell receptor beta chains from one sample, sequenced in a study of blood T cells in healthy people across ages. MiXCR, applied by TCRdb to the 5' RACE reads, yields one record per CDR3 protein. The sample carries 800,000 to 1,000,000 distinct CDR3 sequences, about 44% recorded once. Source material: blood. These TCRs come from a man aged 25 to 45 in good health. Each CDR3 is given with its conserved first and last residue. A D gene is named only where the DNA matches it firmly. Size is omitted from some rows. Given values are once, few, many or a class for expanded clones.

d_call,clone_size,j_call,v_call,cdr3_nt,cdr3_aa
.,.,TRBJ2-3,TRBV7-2,TGTGCCAGCAGCTTACCCGGGACCGCTAGCACAGATACGCAGTATTTT,CASSLPGTASTDTQYF
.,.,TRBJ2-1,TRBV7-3,TGTGCCAGCAGCCCTCGGGGGGACAGCTCAAGAAATGAGCAGTTCTTC,CASSPRGDSSRNEQFF
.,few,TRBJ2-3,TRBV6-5,TGTGCCAGCAGTTACAGGTCCCCGGGACCGGTTATAGATACGCAGTATTTT,CASSYRSPGPVIDTQYF
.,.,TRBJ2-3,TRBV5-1,TGCGCCAGCAGCCCCCCCGTGGGCACAGATACGCAGTATTTT,CASSPPVGTDTQYF
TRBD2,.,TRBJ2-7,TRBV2,TGTGCCAGCAGTGGTGTAGCGGGGGGGCGGGGGCGTGAGCAGTACTTC,CASSGVAGGRGREQYF
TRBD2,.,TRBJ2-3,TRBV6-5,TGTGCCAGCAGACCGGGACTAGCAGCGACAGATACGCAGTATTTT,CASRPGLAATDTQYF
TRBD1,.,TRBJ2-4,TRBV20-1,TGCAGTGCTACCCAGATGACAGGGCGGGAAAACATTCAGTACTTC,CSATQMTGRENIQYF
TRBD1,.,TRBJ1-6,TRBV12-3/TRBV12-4,TGTGCCAGCAGTTTGGAGGGGGCGAAATCACCCCTCCACTTT,CASSLEGAKSPLHF
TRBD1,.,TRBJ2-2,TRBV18,TGTGCCAGCTCACCAAGGACAGGAAACACCGGGGAGCTGTTTTTT,CASSPRTGNTGELFF
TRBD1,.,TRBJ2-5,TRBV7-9,TGTGCCAGCAGCACCCCCCTCCCCGGGACAGGGGAACAAGAGACCCAGTACTTC,CASSTPLPGTGEQETQYF
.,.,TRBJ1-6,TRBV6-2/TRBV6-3,TGTGCCAGCAGTTACGCCGGGGAAAGTTCACCCCTCCACTTT,CASSYAGESSPLHF
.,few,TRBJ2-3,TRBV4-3,TGCGCCAGCAGCCCGGGACCGCTCACCCCAGATACGCAGTATTTT,CASSPGPLTPDTQYF
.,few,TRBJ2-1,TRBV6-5,TGTGCCAGCAGTTACTCCCCGTACCAGGCCAGTGAGCAGTTCTTC,CASSYSPYQASEQFF
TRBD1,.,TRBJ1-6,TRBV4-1,TGCGCCAGCAGCCAATCAAACAGGGGCTCCTATAATTCACCCCTCCACTTT,CASSQSNRGSYNSPLHF
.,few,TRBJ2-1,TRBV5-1,TGCGCCAGCAGCTTGGTCTTAACAGGGTACAATGAGCAGTTCTTC,CASSLVLTGYNEQFF